These 27 T cell receptor beta chains were sequenced from one sample in a study of T-cell memory formation after mild COVID-19. MiXCR, applied by TCRdb to the 5' RACE reads, yields one record per CDR3 protein. The data contain hundreds of thousands of distinct CDR3 sequences, around 13% of them seen just once; the ten biggest clones take up about 20%. Sequencing used PBMCs or a T cell subset sorted from them (not recorded which). These receptors were collected from a man younger than 35 who had mild COVID-19 (a few samples of this study predate the infection). Cell type and time point are not known.

This rearrangement joins TRBV20-1 to TRBJ2-2; weak D call: TRBD1 (6 bases). Germline-derived CDR1 and CDR2 are DFQATT and SNEGSKA (reference sequence). The CDR3 contains 14 residues. V lost 5 bases and J 2 bases, leaving 12 bases between the germline ends. The CDR3, as DNA: TGCAGTGCTGATCACAGGGTAAACACCGGGGAGCTGTTTTTT. This sequence encodes CSADHRVNTGELFF.

The table lists this clonotype with many counts. The CDR3 loop is CATSRVAGWGNEQFF. CDR3 nucleotide sequence: TGTGCCACCAGCAGAGTCGCAGGGTGGGGCAATGAGCAGTTCTTC. The rearrangement links TRBV15 to TRBJ2-1, with D maybe TRBD1 (5 bases). There are 15 residues in the CDR3. The germline V gene has CDR1 LNHNV and CDR2 YYDKDF (reference sequence). V gave up 1 base and J gave up 6 bases, with 13 bases separating them.

The chain is built from TRBV12-3 or TRBV12-4 and TRBJ1-1; the D is unclear. This CDR3 has 14 amino acids. With 5 bases removed from V and 5 bases from J, the gap between germline ends came to 15 bases. In nucleotides, the CDR3 is TGTGCCAGCAGTCCTCTTATGGGAGGGACTGAAGCTTTCTTT. Translation: CASSPLMGGTEAFF.

Only a few counts were recorded for this clonotype. Without the conserved terminal phenylalanine or tryptophan, this CDR3 likely stems from a read error. The chain has TRBV10-3 and TRBJ2-5; the match to TRBD2 covers 12 bases. V gave up 2 bases and J gave up 5 bases; unmatched junction bases: 6. The germline CDR1 and CDR2 sequences are ENHRY and SYGVKD. The CDR3 consists of 16 residues. CDR3 bases: TGTGCCATCAGTGAGGGACTAGCGGGGTTTGTGGAGACCCAGTACTCC. It is translated as CAISEGLAGFVETQYS.

This clonotype has more than one count but fewer than ten. The V and J genes are TRBV5-1 and TRBJ1-4; weak D call: TRBD1 (5 bases). Deletions cut 4 bases from V and 8 bases from J, with 18 bases between. The CDR3 length is 15 residues. Per the germline V gene, CDR1 is SGHRS and CDR2 is YFSETQ. The CDR3 spells CASSPGWGPEEKLFF. The CDR3 nucleotides read TGCGCCAGCAGCCCTGGTTGGGGACCGGAGGAAAAACTGTTTTTT.

This clonotype was counted only a few times. The chain couples TRBV3-1 to TRBJ2-5; no firm D call. Trimming pared 5 bases from V and 4 bases from J, leaving 5 bases between. The CDR3 contains 11 residues. Looked up from germline, CDR1 is LGHDT and CDR2 is YNNKEL (reference sequence). Here the CDR3 DNA reads TGTGCCAGCAGCAACGGAGAGACCCAGTACTTC. This sequence encodes CASSNGETQYF.

The V gene is TRBV7-6, the J gene TRBJ1-1; D gene ambiguous. The CDR3 loop spans 13 amino acids. CDR1 is SGHVS, CDR2 FNYEAQ, per germline. The V gene lost 8 bases and the J gene lost 4 bases, with 14 bases spanning the gap. CDR3 coding DNA: TGTGCCAGCCGCCCTGGATTTTCCACTGAAGCTTTCTTT. Translated: CASRPGFSTEAFF.

There are a few counts of this clonotype. The chain combines TRBV9 with TRBJ1-2, with TRBD1 identical over 7 bases. Looked up from germline, CDR1 is SGDLS and CDR2 is YYNGEE. V shed 4 bases, J shed 5 bases, and the junction held 8 bases outside the gene matches. The CDR3 has 14 amino acids. The CDR3 region has the DNA TGTGCCAGCAGCCCGGGACAGCTGTTATATGGCTACACCTTC. This gives the protein CASSPGQLLYGYTF.

V and J are TRBV9 and TRBJ2-7; 8 bases map to TRBD1. The ends lost 0 bases at V and 4 bases at J; junction bases unmatched: 6. The CDR3 is 15 residues long. CDR1 SGDLS and CDR2 YYNGEE come from the germline V gene. The CDR3 region is CASSVASGGEYEQYF. The DNA of the CDR3 is TGTGCCAGCAGCGTAGCATCAGGGGGCGAGTACGAGCAGTACTTC.

The chain has TRBV4-3 and TRBJ2-5, with D tentatively TRBD1 or TRBD2 (7 bases each). In germline, CDR1 is LGHNA, CDR2 YSLEER. V was shortened by 0 bases and J by 5 bases, with 16 bases between the two germline ends. The CDR3 consists of 16 residues. CDR3 bases: TGCGCCAGCAGCCAAGATTCAGGGGGGGCCGGGGAGACCCAGTACTTC. Amino acids: CASSQDSGGAGETQYF.

This clonotype appeared many times. V and J are TRBV5-5 and TRBJ2-7, with 7 bases fitting TRBD2. Unmatched junction bases numbered 12, after V lost 4 bases and J lost 2 bases. The CDR3 sequence is 16 residues long. In germline, CDR1 is SGHKS, CDR2 YYEKEE (reference sequence). The DNA of the CDR3 is TGTGCCAGCAGCCGGGAGGCCCCCCAAGTCCCCTACGAGCAGTACTTC. Amino acids: CASSREAPQVPYEQYF.

This clonotype has at least ten counts. CDR3 nucleotide sequence: TGTGCCACCGCGCTGGGGTCGTACGAGCAGTACTTC. Translated, it gives CATALGSYEQYF. This chain links TRBV10-3 with TRBJ2-7; no firm D call. V was clipped by 10 bases and J by 4 bases, with 14 bases between them. The CDR3 has 12 residues. Germline V CDR1 and CDR2: ENHRY, SYGVKD.

V usage is TRBV11-2 and J usage is TRBJ1-6, with TRBD1 identical over 7 bases. The CDR3 spans 16 residues. V lost 5 bases to trimming and J lost 7 bases; unmatched junction nucleotides: 11. Germline V gene data show CDR1 as SGHAT and CDR2 as FQNNGV. Here the CDR3 reads CASSPIQGHRNSPLHF. The CDR3 coding sequence is TGTGCCAGCAGCCCGATACAGGGGCACAGGAATTCACCCCTCCACTTT.

The rearrangement joins TRBV9 to TRBJ1-6; unclear D gene. The length of the CDR3 is 13 residues. CDR1 and CDR2 from the germline V gene are SGDLS and YYNGEE. Trimming cost V 0 bases and J 9 bases, with 7 bases left between them. The CDR3 is CASSVALTSPLHF. Here the CDR3 DNA reads TGTGCCAGCAGCGTAGCTTTGACTTCACCCCTCCACTTT.

The V gene is TRBV2, the J gene TRBJ1-3; the match to TRBD1 covers 9 bases. J lost 7 bases, V lost 1 base, and 5 bases had no gene match. Germline V gene data show CDR1 as SNHLY and CDR2 as FYNNEI. The CDR3 contains 15 residues. CDR3 coding DNA: TGTGCCAGCAGTGAAGGGGACGGACAGGGGAACACCATATATTTT. Encoded protein: CASSEGDGQGNTIYF. Variable domain in full (rest from reference TRBV2 and TRBJ1-3): EPEVTQTPSHQVTQMGQEVILRCVPISNHLYFYWYRQILGQKVEFLVSFYNNEISEKSEIFDDQFSVERPDGSNFTLKIRSTKLEDSAMYFCASSEGDGQGNTIYFGEGSWLTVV.

This clonotype was picked up a small number of times. The rearrangement links TRBV19 to TRBJ2-7; 7 nucleotides match TRBD1. Germline V lookup: CDR1 LNHDA, CDR2 SQIVND (reference sequence). Germline trimming cut 5 bases from V and 6 bases from J; bases unmatched to any gene: 4. CDR3 length: 12 residues. The CDR3 DNA reads as TGTGCCAGTAGTGTCACAGGGGCCGAGCAGTACTTC. This sequence encodes CASSVTGAEQYF.

This clonotype was recorded a few times. The chain uses TRBV29-1 and TRBJ2-3; the D gene could be TRBD1 or TRBD2 (6 bases each). The germline V and J ends were trimmed by 6 bases and 4 bases, with 20 bases remaining between them. This CDR3 is built from 15 residues. In germline, CDR1 is SQVTM, CDR2 ANQGSEA. The CDR3 DNA is TGCAGCGTGGAGGGGGTGAGAGGTGGCGCAGATACGCAGTATTTT. Translation gives CSVEGVRGGADTQYF.

The CDR3: CATSRTPGGLAAQETQYF. For the CDR3, the DNA is TGTGCCACCAGCAGAACCCCGGGGGGACTAGCGGCCCAAGAGACCCAGTACTTC. V gene TRBV15 combines with J gene TRBJ2-5, with 11 bases fitting TRBD2. V was pared by 2 bases and J by 1 base, with 9 bases of the junction left unmatched. CDR1 and CDR2 from the germline V gene are LNHNV and YYDKDF (reference sequence). The CDR3 runs 18 residues.

This clonotype showed up just a few times. The J gene is TRBJ1-2, the V gene TRBV4-3; possible D gene TRBD1, 5 bases. Trimming removed 0 bases from V and 6 bases from J, with 14 bases in between. The CDR3 is 15 residues long. Germline CDR1 LGHNA, CDR2 YSLEER. The CDR3 loop is CASSQDFAGLDGYTF. The CDR3 region has the DNA TGCGCCAGCAGCCAAGATTTCGCAGGGCTCGATGGCTACACCTTC.

This clonotype was counted only a few times. V usage is TRBV6-5 and J usage is TRBJ1-6; D is perhaps TRBD1 (5 bases). Trimming pared 9 bases from V and 7 bases from J, leaving 22 bases between. Germline V gives CDR1 MNHEY, CDR2 SVGAGI. This CDR3 contains 16 residues. The DNA of the CDR3 is TGTGCCAGTCTTCCCCGAACGGGACGGTTGAATTCACCCCTCCACTTT. Translated, it gives CASLPRTGRLNSPLHF.

J is TRBJ2-3 and V is TRBV6-2 or TRBV6-3; D is perhaps TRBD1 (6 bases). V lost 3 bases, J lost 2 bases, and 18 bases lay in between. Looked up from germline, CDR1 is MNHEY and CDR2 is SVGEGT. CDR3 length: 17 amino acids. The CDR3 spells CASSYDSDSDFTDTQYF. The CDR3 coding sequence is TGTGCCAGCAGTTATGATTCGGACAGCGATTTCACAGATACGCAGTATTTT.

This clonotype showed up just once. The rearrangement links TRBV30 to TRBJ1-1; D unresolved. The CDR3 is 14 residues long. The germline CDR1 and CDR2 sequences are GTSNPN and SVGIG (reference sequence). Trimming removed 0 bases from V and 5 bases from J, with 13 bases in between. For the CDR3, the DNA is TGTGCCTGGAGTGTATTGGGGATGGGGACTGAAGCTTTCTTT. Translation gives CAWSVLGMGTEAFF.

This clonotype appeared a few times. The chain recombines TRBV4-3 with TRBJ2-5; the match to TRBD2 covers 11 bases. V dropped 0 bases and J dropped 3; count of bases not matched to a gene: 12. Per the germline V gene, CDR1 is LGHNA and CDR2 is YSLEER. CDR3 length equals 19 residues. CDR3: CASSQDPLSSGGPEETQYF. CDR3 DNA: TGCGCCAGCAGCCAAGATCCTCTGTCTAGCGGGGGGCCTGAAGAGACCCAGTACTTC.

This clonotype was seen only a few times. This rearrangement joins TRBV2 to TRBJ2-7, with D possibly TRBD2 on 7 matching bases. The CDR3 spans 16 residues. V shed 1 base and J shed 7 bases, with 20 bases lying between them. CDR1 is SNHLY, CDR2 FYNNEI, per germline. CDR3 amino acids: CASSEDQRGAPWEQYF. The DNA for the CDR3 is TGTGCCAGCAGTGAAGATCAACGGGGGGCCCCTTGGGAGCAGTACTTC.

This clonotype was counted at least ten times. The J gene is TRBJ1-6, the V gene TRBV6-2 or TRBV6-3; possible D gene TRBD1, 5 bases. The CDR3 runs to 17 residues. The germline V and J ends were trimmed by 6 bases and 3 bases, with 18 bases remaining between them. Germline V gives CDR1 MNHEY, CDR2 SVGEGT. In DNA, the CDR3 is TGTGCCAGCAGCCGAAATCGGGACGGACGCTATAATTCACCCCTCCACTTT. Translation gives CASSRNRDGRYNSPLHF.

The sample holds a few counts of this clonotype. The chain recombines TRBV4-1 with TRBJ1-4; D not resolved. This CDR3 contains 17 residues. Germline-derived CDR1 and CDR2 are MGHRA and YSYEKL. Trimming cost V 0 bases and J 0 bases, with 11 bases left between them. CDR3 amino acids: CASSQEPHQTTNEKLFF. CDR3 bases: TGCGCCAGCAGCCAAGAGCCCCACCAAACAACTAATGAAAAACTGTTTTTT.

This clonotype came up a few times. This chain's CDR3 is CASSLPLAGLETQYF. CDR3 DNA sequence: TGTGCCAGCAGTCTCCCCTTGGCAGGGCTGGAGACCCAGTACTTC. V usage is TRBV2 and J usage is TRBJ2-5; D possibly corresponds to TRBD1 (5 bases). V was cut by 5 bases and J by 5 bases, with 18 bases left in between. The CDR3 has 15 amino acids. Germline CDR1 is SNHLY and CDR2 is FYNNEI.